One sample yielded the 21 T cell receptor beta chains listed below, sequenced in a study of T cells in Graves' hyperthyroidism and ophthalmopathy. Amplification yielded TCR beta CDR3 regions, with RNA transcripts as the source. During a first-round RT-PCR of the TCR CDR3, the HTBI primer set was used. TCRdb re-analysed the multiplex PCR reads in MiXCR, keeping a single row per CDR3 protein. Of more than 500,000 distinct CDR3 sequences in the sample, more than 45% were seen once. Sequencing used peripheral blood or thyroid tissue (not recorded which). The receptors here all came from an adult woman with Graves' disease, either hyperthyroidism or ophthalmopathy (not recorded which).

The chain has TRBV29-1 and TRBJ1-4, with TRBD1 as a possible D gene (6 bases). CDR1 and CDR2 (germline): SQVTM, ANQGSEA. The CDR3 runs to 14 residues. The germline V and J ends were trimmed by 4 bases and 7 bases, with 16 bases remaining between them. CDR3 in DNA: TGCAGCGTTGCCGGGGGCGCCTTTGGTGAAAAACTGTTTTTT. It translates to CSVAGGAFGEKLFF.

In its sample, this clonotype was seen once. This chain links TRBV9 with TRBJ2-5, with TRBD1 as a possible D gene (6 bases). Trimming shortened V by 5 bases and J by 4 bases, and 12 bases separated the two germline ends. CDR1 is SGDLS, CDR2 YYNGEE, per germline. This CDR3 is 13 amino acids long. The CDR3 region has the DNA TGTGCCAGCAGTACAGGGTCTGGAGAGACCCAGTACTTC. Translated: CASSTGSGETQYF.

This clonotype was seen ten or more times. The V gene is TRBV3-1, the J gene TRBJ1-2; TRBD1 agrees at 7 bases. The V gene end was trimmed by 4 bases and the J gene end by 5 bases; junction bases not matched to a gene: 7. This CDR3 region has 14 residues. CDR1 and CDR2 (germline): LGHDT, YNNKEL (reference sequence). CDR3 region: CASSLQGTAYGYTF. CDR3 DNA sequence: TGTGCCAGCAGCCTCCAAGGGACAGCTTATGGCTACACCTTC.

This clonotype was detected a few times. The V call is TRBV24-1, the J call TRBJ2-5; D may match TRBD1 or TRBD2 (5 bases each). Germline V CDR1 and CDR2: KGHDR, SFDVKD. Between the trimmed V and J ends, which lost 5 bases and 5 bases, there was a span of 14 bases. The CDR3 extends over 14 amino acids. The DNA for the CDR3 is TGTGCCACCAGTGCCGCGGGCCCAGGGGAGACCCAGTACTTC. Translation: CATSAAGPGETQYF.

This clonotype has a count of ten or more. This chain uses TRBV28 with TRBJ1-2; D is ambiguous. CDR1 is MDHEN, CDR2 SYDVKM, per germline. The ends were cut back, 5 bases at V and 7 bases at J, with 11 bases in the middle. The CDR3 totals 12 residues. The CDR3 DNA reads as TGTGCCAGCAGTACCCCGCGCCCTGGCTACACCTTC. The encoded protein is CASSTPRPGYTF.

To note about this clonotype: The junction does not match germline at one end; this may be a read error. J is TRBJ1-2 and V is TRBV5-1; D gene ambiguous. Germline V gives CDR1 SGHRS, CDR2 YFSETQ. The CDR3 is 14 amino acids. The CDR3 reads CASSAWTVGYGYTF. CDR3 in DNA: TGTGCCAGCAGCGCCTGGACTGTGGGATATGGCTACACCTTC. The variable domain in full, with the rest retrieved from reference TRBV5-1 and TRBJ1-2, is KAGVTQTPRYLIKTRGQQVTLSCSPISGHRSVSWYQQTPGQGLQFLFEYFSETQRNKGNFPGRFSGRQFSNSRSEMNVSTLELGDSALYLCASSAWTVGYGYTFGSGTRLTVV.

This clonotype has at least ten counts. The chain is built from TRBV9 and TRBJ2-7, with 12 bases fitting TRBD2. In germline, CDR1 is SGDLS, CDR2 YYNGEE. The CDR3 loop spans 14 amino acids. The ends lost 4 bases at V and 5 bases at J; junction bases unmatched: 4. CDR3 sequence reads: CASSPRLAGDEQYF. The CDR3 nucleotides are TGTGCCAGCAGCCCCCGACTAGCGGGAGACGAGCAGTACTTC.

This clonotype came up many times. The chain carries TRBV6-1 and TRBJ1-6, with D possibly TRBD1 on 5 matching bases. With 0 bases removed from V and 16 bases from J, the gap between germline ends came to 19 bases. The CDR3 covers 15 residues. The germline V gene encodes CDR1 MNHNS and CDR2 SASEGT. The CDR3 here is CASSEAGTENLPLHF. In nucleotides, the CDR3 is TGTGCCAGCAGTGAAGCTGGGACGGAGAACCTACCTCTCCACTTT.

This chain joins TRBV10-3 and TRBJ1-6, with unresolved D. There are 12 residues in the CDR3. Trimming stripped 5 bases from V and 7 bases from J, with 6 bases between. Germline-derived CDR1 and CDR2 are ENHRY and SYGVKD. This CDR3 is CAISQQNSPLHF. The CDR3, as DNA: TGTGCCATCAGTCAGCAGAATTCACCCCTCCACTTT.

This clonotype was counted once. The CDR3 is CASSLAQYSNQPQHF. The CDR3, as DNA: TGTGCCAGCAGCTTAGCGCAATATAGCAATCAGCCCCAGCATTTT. The genes are TRBV7-2 and TRBJ1-5, with D hard to call. The CDR3 covers 15 residues. V dropped 0 bases and J dropped 0 bases, with 6 bases sitting between them. Germline V gives CDR1 SGHTA, CDR2 FQGNSA. The entire variable domain, with the rest obtained from reference TRBV7-2 and TRBJ1-5, is as follows: GAGVSQSPSNKVTEKGKDVELRCDPISGHTALYWYRQSLGQGLEFLIYFQGNSAPDKSGLPSDRFSAERTGGSVSTLTIQRTQQEDSAVYLCASSLAQYSNQPQHFGDGTRLSIL.

The V gene is TRBV4-3, the J gene TRBJ2-6; maybe TRBD1 (6 bases). The V end was cut by 4 bases, the J end by 10 bases, with 26 bases between. From germline, CDR1 is LGHNA and CDR2 YSLEER. This CDR3 comprises 18 residues. The CDR3 bases are TGCGCCAGCAGCCCCGGACTCGGGACACGAGTCGGGTTAAACGTCCTGACTTTC. Translation: CASSPGLGTRVGLNVLTF.

This clonotype has only a few counts. The chain employs TRBV7-2 and TRBJ2-5, with 11 bases aligning to TRBD2. The CDR3 runs to 15 residues. CDR1 SGHTA and CDR2 FQGNSA come from the germline V gene. V shed 3 bases, J shed 5 bases, and the junction held 5 bases outside the gene matches. CDR3 DNA: TGTGCCAGCAGCTTCCCGACTAGCGGGGCTGAGACCCAGTACTTC. Amino acid sequence: CASSFPTSGAETQYF.

The chain joins TRBV9 to TRBJ2-2, with 8 bases lining up with TRBD2. Trimming at V came to 0 bases and at J to 3 bases, leaving 1 base not matched to a gene. Germline V lookup: CDR1 SGDLS, CDR2 YYNGEE. The CDR3 is made up of 15 amino acids. DNA for the CDR3: TGTGCCAGCAGCGTAGACGGGGGGGACACCGGGGAGCTGTTTTTT. Encoded protein: CASSVDGGDTGELFF.

V gene TRBV9 combines with J gene TRBJ1-2; D possibly corresponds to TRBD1 (6 bases). This CDR3 region has 13 residues. CDR1 and CDR2 from the germline V gene are SGDLS and YYNGEE. With 7 bases removed from V and 8 bases from J, the gap between germline ends came to 18 bases. The CDR3 coding sequence is TGTGCCAGCGGGAGAGGGGGGCCTGGCGGCTACACCTTC. Amino acid sequence: CASGRGGPGGYTF.

This clonotype was counted ten times or more. The J gene is TRBJ2-5, the V gene TRBV9, with TRBD2 as a possible D gene (6 bases). Trimming shortened V by 3 bases and J by 2 bases, and 17 bases separated the two germline ends. Germline V CDR1 and CDR2: SGDLS, YYNGEE. The CDR3 loop spans 16 amino acids. The CDR3 nucleotides are TGTGCCAGCAGCGCTCGCTCGGCGGGACGGCAAGAGACCCAGTACTTC. It translates to CASSARSAGRQETQYF. Based on the CDR3 plus reference TRBV9 and TRBJ2-5, the full variable domain is DSGVTQTPKHLITATGQRVTLRCSPRSGDLSVYWYQQSLDQGLQFLIQYYNGEERAKGNILERFSAQQFPDLHSELNLSSLELGDSALYFCASSARSAGRQETQYFGPGTRLLVL.

The genes are TRBV20-1 and TRBJ1-2, with D perhaps TRBD1 (6 bases). V was clipped by 6 bases and J by 3 bases, with 14 bases between them. This CDR3 region has 13 residues. Germline CDR1 is DFQATT and CDR2 is SNEGSKA (reference sequence). For the CDR3, the DNA is TGCAGTGCGAGCCCAGGGGCAGACTATGGCTACACCTTC. Translation: CSASPGADYGYTF.

V and J are TRBV20-1 and TRBJ2-7; D is unclear. V gave up 3 bases and J gave up 1 base, with 7 bases separating them. This CDR3 is 12 amino acids long. CDR1 is DFQATT, CDR2 SNEGSKA, per germline (reference sequence). The chain's CDR3 is CSASPVSYEQYF. The CDR3 coding sequence is TGCAGTGCTAGCCCGGTGTCCTACGAGCAGTACTTC.

The rearrangement uses TRBV7-8 and TRBJ2-6, with unresolved D. Trimming took 6 bases from V and 0 from J, leaving 18 bases between them. CDR1 and CDR2 (germline): SGHVS, FQNEAQ. This CDR3 is 18 amino acids long. CDR3 residues: CASRLRVPMASGANVLTF. CDR3 coding DNA: TGTGCCAGCAGACTCCGGGTCCCCATGGCCTCTGGGGCCAACGTCCTGACTTTC.

The chain links TRBV20-1 to TRBJ2-7; no reliable D call. This CDR3 region has 14 residues. The ends were cut back, 6 bases at V and 2 bases at J, with 17 bases in the middle. Germline CDR1 DFQATT, CDR2 SNEGSKA (reference sequence). CDR3 sequence: CSARVHLATYEQYF. The CDR3 nucleotides read TGCAGTGCAAGGGTCCATTTGGCAACCTACGAGCAGTACTTC.

In this sample, this clonotype turned up many times. This chain links TRBV7-6 with TRBJ1-5; D ambiguous. CDR1 SGHVS and CDR2 FNYEAQ come from the germline V gene. The CDR3 is 13 amino acids. The V gene lost 2 bases and the J gene lost 5 bases, with 7 bases spanning the gap. The CDR3 is CASSLRSDQPQHF. In nucleotides, the CDR3 is TGTGCCAGCAGCTTAAGGAGCGATCAGCCCCAGCATTTT. Complete variable domain (other parts from reference TRBV7-6 and TRBJ1-5): GAGVSQSPRYKVTKRGQDVALRCDPISGHVSLYWYRQALGQGPEFLTYFNYEAQQDKSGLPNDRFSAERPEGSISTLTIQRTEQRDSAMYRCASSLRSDQPQHFGDGTRLSIL.

This chain uses TRBV12-3 or TRBV12-4 with TRBJ1-1, with TRBD1 matching 7 bases. The CDR3 length is 17 residues. V gave up 5 bases and J gave up 0 bases; unmatched junction bases: 12. DNA of the CDR3: TGTGCCAGCAGTCAGGACAGGTGGGGGAAAATGAACACTGAAGCTTTCTTT. As protein: CASSQDRWGKMNTEAFF.